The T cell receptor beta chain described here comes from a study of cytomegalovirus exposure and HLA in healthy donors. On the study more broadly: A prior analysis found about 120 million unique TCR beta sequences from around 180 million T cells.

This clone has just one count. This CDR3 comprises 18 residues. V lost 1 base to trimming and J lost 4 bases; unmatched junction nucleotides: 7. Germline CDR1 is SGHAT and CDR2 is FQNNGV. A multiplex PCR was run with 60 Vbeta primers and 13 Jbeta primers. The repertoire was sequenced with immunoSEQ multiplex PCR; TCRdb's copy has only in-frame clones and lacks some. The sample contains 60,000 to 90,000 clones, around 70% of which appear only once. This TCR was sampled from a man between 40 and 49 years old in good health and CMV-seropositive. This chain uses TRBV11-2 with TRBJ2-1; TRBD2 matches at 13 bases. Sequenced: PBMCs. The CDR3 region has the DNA TGTGCCAGCAGCTTAGGCCCCCAACTAGCGGGAGGGTACAATGAGCAGTTCTTC. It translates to CASSLGPQLAGGYNEQFF.